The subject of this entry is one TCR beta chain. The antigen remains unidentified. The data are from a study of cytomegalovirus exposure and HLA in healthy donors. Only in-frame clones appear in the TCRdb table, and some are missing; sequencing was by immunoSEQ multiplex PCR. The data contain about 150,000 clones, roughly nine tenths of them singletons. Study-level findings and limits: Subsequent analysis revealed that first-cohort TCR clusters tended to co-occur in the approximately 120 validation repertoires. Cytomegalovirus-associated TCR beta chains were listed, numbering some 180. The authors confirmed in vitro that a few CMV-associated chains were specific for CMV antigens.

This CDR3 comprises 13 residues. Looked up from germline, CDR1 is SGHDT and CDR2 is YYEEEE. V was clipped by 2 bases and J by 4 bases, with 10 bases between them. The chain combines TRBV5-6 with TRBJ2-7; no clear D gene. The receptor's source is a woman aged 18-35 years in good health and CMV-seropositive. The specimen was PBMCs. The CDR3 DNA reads TGTGCCAGCAGCTTTTTCTCGGGTTACGAGCAGTACTTC. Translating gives CASSFFSGYEQYF.